The 27 T cell receptor beta chains reported below all come from one sample, sequenced in a study of memory CD4+ T cells and cytomegalovirus serostatus. The sort gate was single viable CD3+CD4+CD8-CD45RO+ cells for memory CD4+ T cells. The repertoire was sequenced with immunoSEQ multiplex PCR; TCRdb's copy has only in-frame clones and lacks some. Among 55,000 to 60,000 clones, about 81% were seen once, and the ten largest hold more than 1%. Sequencing used memory CD4+ T cells from blood. These receptors were obtained from an adult in good health and CMV-seronegative.

This clone was found once. The chain links TRBV7-9 to TRBJ1-2; unclear D gene. This CDR3 is 11 amino acids long. Germline CDR1 is SEHNR and CDR2 is FQNEAQ (reference sequence). V was clipped by 4 bases and J by 8 bases, with 8 bases between them. DNA for the CDR3: TGTGCCAGCAGCTCTTTCGGGGGCTACACCTTC. It codes for CASSSFGGYTF.

This clone was recorded once. The rearrangement joins TRBV5-6 to TRBJ1-3, with 8 bases lining up with TRBD1. After removal of 0 bases from V and 3 bases from J, the junction contained 5 bases not matched to a gene. The germline V gene encodes CDR1 SGHDT and CDR2 YYEEEE. The CDR3 is 16 amino acids. CDR3 nucleotides: TGTGCCAGCAGCTTGGCAGGGGGCTACGGTGGAAACACCATATATTTT. Translated, it gives CASSLAGGYGGNTIYF.

DNA of the CDR3: TGCGCCAGCGGAACAGGGTCTAGCACAGATACGCAGTATTTT. Its protein is CASGTGSSTDTQYF. This rearrangement joins TRBV5-1 to TRBJ2-3; possible D gene TRBD1, 6 bases. Germline CDR1 and CDR2: SGHRS and YFSETQ. This CDR3 region has 14 residues. The V end lost 7 bases, the J end lost 0 bases, and 12 bases lay between the germline ends. The full variable domain, in which reference TRBV5-1 and TRBJ2-3 provide the parts outside the CDR3, is KAGVTQTPRYLIKTRGQQVTLSCSPISGHRSVSWYQQTPGQGLQFLFEYFSETQRNKGNFPGRFSGRQFSNSRSEMNVSTLELGDSALYLCASGTGSSTDTQYFGPGTRLTVL.

V usage is TRBV7-3 and J usage is TRBJ2-7; 15 bases fit TRBD2. Germline CDR1 SGHTA, CDR2 FQGTGA. The CDR3 runs to 15 residues. V trimming: 5 bases; J trimming: 4 bases; junction bases outside the gene matches: 3. The CDR3 DNA is TGTGCCAGCAGCCCCGGGACTAGCGGGAGGTACGAGCAGTACTTC. Its protein is CASSPGTSGRYEQYF.

The rearrangement joins TRBV6-5 to TRBJ1-2; possibly TRBD1 for D (5 bases). CDR1 and CDR2 (germline): MNHEY, SVGAGI. V was clipped by 2 bases and J by 5 bases, with 18 bases between them. The CDR3 spans 16 residues. In DNA form, the CDR3 reads TGTGCCAGCAGTTACAACGGGGCGACCGCTGGGTATGGCTACACCTTC. Translation: CASSYNGATAGYGYTF.

The chain employs TRBV5-5 and TRBJ1-1; 8 positions match TRBD1. This CDR3 spans 12 amino acids. Germline assignment: CDR1 SGHKS and CDR2 YYEKEE (reference sequence). V gave up 1 base and J gave up 7 bases; unmatched junction bases: 0. CDR3 nucleotide sequence: TGTGCCAGCAGCTTGACAGGGGGTGAAGCTTTCTTT. Protein product: CASSLTGGEAFF.

This clone occurred a few times. The chain employs TRBV6-1 and TRBJ2-7, with 13 bases aligning to TRBD2. The J segment lost 5 bases and the V segment lost 5 bases, leaving 6 bases of the junction unmatched. The CDR3 sequence is 15 residues long. The germline V gene has CDR1 MNHNS and CDR2 SASEGT. DNA of the CDR3: TGTGCCAGCAGTTGGACTAGCGGGAGTGTCGACGAGCAGTACTTC. Protein: CASSWTSGSVDEQYF.

CDR3 nucleotides: TGTGCCAGCAGCTCGGGACAGGGGAGCAAAAACATTCAGTACTTC. Its protein is CASSSGQGSKNIQYF. The gene calls are TRBV7-3 and TRBJ2-4; TRBD1 aligns across 10 bases. Germline CDR1 is SGHTA and CDR2 is FQGTGA. The V gene end was trimmed by 4 bases and the J gene end by 3 bases; junction bases not matched to a gene: 3. This CDR3 is 15 amino acids long.

This clone has more than one count but fewer than ten. The chain joins TRBV18 to TRBJ2-5; D gene unclear. This CDR3 has 11 residues. V was clipped by 3 bases and J by 7 bases, with 6 bases between them. The V gene's germline CDR1 is KGHSH and CDR2 LQKENI. The chain's CDR3 is CASSPGGTQYF. The CDR3 region has the DNA TGTGCCAGCTCACCTGGTGGGACCCAGTACTTC.

In its sample, this clone was seen once. This sequence joins TRBV25-1 and TRBJ1-5; D unclear. The CDR3 spans 15 residues. Germline V CDR1 and CDR2: MGHDK, SYGVNS. The V gene lost 4 bases and the J gene lost 2 bases, with 12 bases spanning the gap. In DNA form, the CDR3 reads TGTGCCAGCAGTGTAGGCGGGCTTGGCAATCAGCCCCAGCATTTT. Translation gives CASSVGGLGNQPQHF.

The rearrangement links TRBV6-6 to TRBJ2-7, with TRBD2 matching over 7 bases. The CDR3 loop spans 12 amino acids. Per the germline V gene, CDR1 is MNHNY and CDR2 is SVGAGI (reference sequence). V lost 10 bases, J lost 7 bases, and 10 bases stayed unmatched. CDR3 in DNA: TGTGCCATGGCCCAGGCAGCGGGGGAGCAGTACTTC. Encoded protein: CAMAQAAGEQYF.

The CDR3 nucleotides read TGCGCCAGCAGGCCGACAGGGAGCGACTATGGCTACACCTTC. Protein product: CASRPTGSDYGYTF. This chain uses TRBV5-1 with TRBJ1-2; the match to TRBD1 covers 7 bases. Germline V lookup: CDR1 SGHRS, CDR2 YFSETQ. Unmatched junction bases numbered 7, after V lost 5 bases and J lost 3 bases. The CDR3 contains 14 residues.

This clone was recorded only once. The chain carries TRBV30 and TRBJ1-2; D not certain. Trimming shortened V by 1 base and J by 2 bases, and 2 bases separated the two germline ends. The CDR3 is 11 amino acids. The germline CDR1 and CDR2 sequences are GTSNPN and SVGIG (reference sequence). The CDR3 DNA is TGTGCCTGGAGTGAAAACTATGGCTACACCTTC. It encodes CAWSENYGYTF.

This chain connects TRBV10-1 to TRBJ1-1, with no clear D. Germline CDR1 WNHNN, CDR2 SYGVQD (reference sequence). Trimming shortened V by 2 bases and J by 0 bases, and 4 bases separated the two germline ends. The CDR3 spans 13 residues. CDR3 in DNA: TGCGCCAGCAGTGAGGCCTTGAACACTGAAGCTTTCTTT. It yields the protein CASSEALNTEAFF.

The chain combines TRBV4-1 with TRBJ1-2; D uncertain. Deletions cut 0 bases from V and 8 bases from J, with 10 bases between. The CDR3 is made up of 13 amino acids. CDR1 MGHRA and CDR2 YSYEKL come from the germline V gene. The CDR3 here is CASSQEADGGYTF. The CDR3 nucleotides are TGCGCCAGCAGCCAAGAAGCGGATGGCGGCTACACCTTC.

The CDR3 loop reads CASRQGVMNTEAFF. CDR3 sequence (DNA): TGTGCCAGCAGACAGGGGGTGATGAACACTGAAGCTTTCTTT. The chain links TRBV27 to TRBJ1-1; 8 nucleotides match TRBD1. CDR3 size: 14 residues. Germline loops: CDR1 MNHEY, CDR2 SMNVEV (reference sequence). V lost 6 bases to trimming and J lost 0 bases; unmatched junction nucleotides: 3.

This clone was seen a few times. This rearrangement joins TRBV4-2 to TRBJ1-1, with D uncertain. CDR1 is LGHNA and CDR2 is YNFKEQ in the germline V gene. The CDR3 extends over 13 amino acids. V was trimmed by 0 bases and J by 6 bases, leaving 8 bases between them. The DNA of the CDR3 is TGTGCCAGCAGCCAAGATTGGCAGTCTGAAGCTTTCTTT. Protein product: CASSQDWQSEAFF.

The chain is built from TRBV7-2 and TRBJ1-1; D is unresolved. V was clipped by 1 base and J by 5 bases, with 11 bases between them. The CDR3 contains 14 residues. CDR1 and CDR2 (germline): SGHTA, FQGNSA. CDR3 DNA: TGTGCCAGCAGCTTAGTCAGTGGGAGGACTGAAGCTTTCTTT. It encodes CASSLVSGRTEAFF.

The chain combines TRBV5-4 with TRBJ1-5; the D gene is possibly TRBD1 (6 bases). Germline-derived CDR1 and CDR2 are SGHNT and YYREEE (reference sequence). This CDR3 comprises 15 residues. The germline V and J ends were trimmed by 1 base and 4 bases, with 12 bases remaining between them. The CDR3: CASSLQAGANQPQHF. In DNA, the CDR3 is TGTGCCAGCAGCTTGCAGGCAGGGGCAAATCAGCCCCAGCATTTT.

This chain links TRBV6-6 with TRBJ2-7; 10 positions match TRBD2. The CDR3 loop spans 16 amino acids. Trimming cost V 0 bases and J 5 bases; bases outside gene matches: 7. Germline lookup yields CDR1 MNHNY and CDR2 SVGAGI (reference sequence). In DNA form, the CDR3 reads TGTGCCAGCAGTTACTCGCTTAGCGGGAGGACGCACGAGCAGTACTTC. It specifies CASSYSLSGRTHEQYF.

J is TRBJ1-1 and V is TRBV7-9; possible D gene TRBD1, 6 bases. Germline values: CDR1 SEHNR, CDR2 FQNEAQ (reference sequence). Trimming took off 0 bases at V and 3 bases at J, with 14 bases between the two ends. The CDR3 sequence is 16 residues long. The CDR3 DNA is TGTGCCAGCAGCTTAGCATCGGGGGCGTGGGACACTGAAGCTTTCTTT. Translation gives CASSLASGAWDTEAFF.

V gene TRBV27 combines with J gene TRBJ1-4, with D hard to call. The CDR3 is made up of 16 amino acids. V was clipped by 3 bases and J by 7 bases, with 18 bases between them. The germline V gene encodes CDR1 MNHEY and CDR2 SMNVEV (reference sequence). CDR3 nucleotide sequence: TGTGCCAGCAGTTTGTCCGGCGGGAGAGACCTTGAAAAACTGTTTTTT. Translation gives CASSLSGGRDLEKLFF.

The chain combines TRBV19 with TRBJ2-3, with TRBD2 identical over 7 bases. The CDR3 consists of 15 residues. The V and J ends lost 6 bases and 1 base, in that order; junction bases with no gene match: 7. In germline, CDR1 is LNHDA, CDR2 SQIVND (reference sequence). The CDR3 region has the DNA TGTGCCAGTAGCAAACTAGCGCCCCGCACAGATACGCAGTATTTT. Its protein is CASSKLAPRTDTQYF.

This chain's CDR3 is CASSQTGLATNEQFF. In DNA, the CDR3 is TGCGCCAGCAGCCAAACAGGACTAGCCACCAATGAGCAGTTCTTC. The genes are TRBV4-1 and TRBJ2-1; TRBD2 aligns across 8 bases. From germline, CDR1 is MGHRA and CDR2 YSYEKL. The CDR3 runs 15 residues. Trimming took 2 bases from V and 6 from J; bases not matched to a gene: 6.

The V and J genes are TRBV4-1 and TRBJ1-3, with D hard to call. Trimming stripped 1 base from V and 4 bases from J, with 8 bases between. This CDR3 comprises 14 residues. CDR1 is MGHRA, CDR2 YSYEKL, per germline. CDR3 region: CASSQAGSGNTIYF. In nucleotides, the CDR3 is TGCGCCAGCAGCCAAGCGGGGTCCGGAAACACCATATATTTT.

V and J are TRBV19 and TRBJ1-3; no clear D gene. The CDR3 has 17 residues. CDR1 is LNHDA and CDR2 is SQIVND in the germline V gene (reference sequence). V was shortened by 6 bases and J by 0 bases, with 18 bases between the two germline ends. This CDR3 reads CASRLGSHLSSGNTIYF. In DNA form, the CDR3 reads TGTGCCAGTAGGCTGGGCAGCCACTTGAGCTCTGGAAACACCATATATTTT. The entire variable domain, with the rest obtained from reference TRBV19 and TRBJ1-3, is as follows: DGGITQSPKYLFRKEGQNVTLSCEQNLNHDAMYWYRQDPGQGLRLIYYSQIVNDFQKGDIAEGYSVSREKKESFPLTVTSAQKNPTAFYLCASRLGSHLSSGNTIYFGEGSWLTVV.

This chain uses TRBV15 with TRBJ2-6; 7 positions agree with TRBD2. Germline values: CDR1 LNHNV, CDR2 YYDKDF (reference sequence). CDR3 size: 16 residues. The J segment lost 0 bases and the V segment lost 5 bases, leaving 4 bases of the junction unmatched. This CDR3 is CATSGGGSSGANVLTF. The CDR3 nucleotides are TGTGCCACCAGCGGGGGGGGGAGCTCTGGGGCCAACGTCCTGACTTTC.